The present entry profiles one TCR beta chain with its context. This sample was included in a study of CD8 T cells in Susac syndrome. This CDR3 spans 17 amino acids. The V gene end was trimmed by 4 bases and the J gene end by 2 bases; junction bases not matched to a gene: 10. CDR1 is LGHDT and CDR2 is YNNKEL in the germline V gene (reference sequence). When the RNA was reverse transcribed, random hexamers were used with an input of about 0.45 to 1 ug. TCRdb reprocessed the immunoSEQ multiplex PCR reads with MiXCR, giving one entry per CDR3 protein. The sample lists about 300,000 distinct CDR3 sequences, approximately 91% seen once, with more than 0.15% in the top ten.

The sample consisted of CD8+ T cells from PBMCs. V gene TRBV3-1 combines with J gene TRBJ2-3, with 9 bases lining up with TRBD2. The sequence derives from a human donor with multiple sclerosis. The CDR3 region has the DNA TGTGCCAGCAGCCCCACCCCGACTAGCGGAAACACAGATACGCAGTATTTT. It specifies CASSPTPTSGNTDTQYF.